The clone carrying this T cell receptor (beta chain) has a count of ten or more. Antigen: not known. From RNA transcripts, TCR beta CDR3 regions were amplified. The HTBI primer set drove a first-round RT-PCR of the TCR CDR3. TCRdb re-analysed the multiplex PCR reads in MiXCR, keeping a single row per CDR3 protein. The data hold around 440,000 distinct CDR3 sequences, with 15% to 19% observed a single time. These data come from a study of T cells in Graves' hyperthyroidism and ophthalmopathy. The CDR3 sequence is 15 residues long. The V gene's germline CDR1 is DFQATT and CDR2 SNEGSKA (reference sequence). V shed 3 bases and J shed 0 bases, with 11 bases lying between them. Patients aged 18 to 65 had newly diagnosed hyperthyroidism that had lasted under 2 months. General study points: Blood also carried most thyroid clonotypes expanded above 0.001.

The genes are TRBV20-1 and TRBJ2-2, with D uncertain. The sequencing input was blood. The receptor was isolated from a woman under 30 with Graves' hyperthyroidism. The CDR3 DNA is TGCAGTGCTAGTAGGCCCGGGTCGAACACCGGGGAGCTGTTTTTT. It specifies CSASRPGSNTGELFF.